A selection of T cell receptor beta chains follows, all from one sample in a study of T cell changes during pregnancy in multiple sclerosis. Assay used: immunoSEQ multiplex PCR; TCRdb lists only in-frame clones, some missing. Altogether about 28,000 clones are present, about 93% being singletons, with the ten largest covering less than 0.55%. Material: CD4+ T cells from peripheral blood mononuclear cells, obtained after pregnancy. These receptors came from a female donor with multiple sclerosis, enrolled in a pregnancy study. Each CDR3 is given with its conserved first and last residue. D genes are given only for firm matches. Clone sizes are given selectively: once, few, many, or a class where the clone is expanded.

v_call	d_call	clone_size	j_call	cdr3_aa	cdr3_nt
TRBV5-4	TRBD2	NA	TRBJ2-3	CASSSTSGREDTQYF	TGTGCCAGCAGCTCGACTAGCGGGAGAGAAGATACGCAGTATTTT
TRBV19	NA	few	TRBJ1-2	CASSTAAKTGITF	TGTGCCAGTAGTACAGCCGCAAAAACGGGGATCACCTTC
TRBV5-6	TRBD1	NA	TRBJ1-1	CASSKGQPVTEAFF	TGTGCCAGCAGCAAGGGACAGCCAGTTACTGAAGCTTTCTTT
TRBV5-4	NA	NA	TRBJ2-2	CASSQEQGAGELFF	TGTGCCAGCAGCCAGGAGCAGGGCGCCGGGGAGCTGTTTTTT
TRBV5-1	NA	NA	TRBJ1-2	CASSPTRNYGYTF	TGCGCCAGCAGCCCGACTAGAAACTATGGCTACACCTTC
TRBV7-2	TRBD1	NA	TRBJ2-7	CASSFGTGYYEQYF	TGTGCCAGCAGCTTCGGGACAGGGTACTACGAGCAGTACTTC
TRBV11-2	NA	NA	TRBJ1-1	CASSPLRQGWAEAFF	TGTGCCAGCAGCCCTCTGAGGCAGGGCTGGGCTGAAGCTTTCTTT
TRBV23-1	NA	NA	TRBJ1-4	CASSQSQRIATNEKLFF	TGCGCCAGCAGTCAATCCCAGCGAATTGCAACTAATGAAAAACTGTTTTTT
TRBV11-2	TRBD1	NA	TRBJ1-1	CASSLWLRAGGLTRPEAFF	TGTGCCAGCAGCTTATGGTTGCGGGCAGGGGGTCTGACTAGGCCTGAAGCTTTCTTT
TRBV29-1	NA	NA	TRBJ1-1	CSVQGWTTEAFF	TGCAGCGTTCAGGGTTGGACCACTGAAGCTTTCTTT
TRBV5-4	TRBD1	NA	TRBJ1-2	CASSRPNRGANYGYTF	TGTGCCAGCAGCCGACCGAACAGGGGCGCAAACTATGGCTACACCTTC
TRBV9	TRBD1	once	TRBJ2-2	CASSETGANTGELFF	TGTGCCAGCAGCGAGACAGGGGCGAACACCGGGGAGCTGTTTTTT
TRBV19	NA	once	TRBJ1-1	CASSIRPGENTEAFF	TGTGCCAGTAGTATACGGCCAGGGGAGAACACTGAAGCTTTCTTT
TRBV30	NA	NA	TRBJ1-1	CAWSAPGDPGAFF	TGTGCCTGGAGTGCCCCGGGAGATCCTGGAGCTTTCTTT
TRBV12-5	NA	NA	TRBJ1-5	CASGRPTDPRSQHF	TGTGCTAGTGGCCGACCGACAGACCCGAGATCCCAGCATTTT
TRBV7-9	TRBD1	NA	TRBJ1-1	CASSRDRPLLTEAFF	TGTGCCAGCAGTCGGGACAGACCCCTTCTCACTGAAGCTTTCTTT
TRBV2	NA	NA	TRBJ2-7	CASSEMRLQTAEQYF	TGTGCCAGCAGTGAAATGAGACTACAGACCGCCGAGCAGTACTTC
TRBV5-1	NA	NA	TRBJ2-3	CASSSSGEWSTQYF	TGCGCCAGCAGCTCCTCGGGGGAGTGGAGTACGCAGTATTTT
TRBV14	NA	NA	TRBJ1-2	CASSQPANYGYTF	TGTGCCAGCAGCCAACCCGCTAACTATGGCTACACCTTC
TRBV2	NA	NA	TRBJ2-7	CASSVSYEQYF	TGTGCCAGCAGCGTTTCCTACGAGCAGTACTTC
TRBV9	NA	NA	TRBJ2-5	CASSPWAEGAQYF	TGTGCCAGCAGCCCGTGGGCCGAAGGTGCCCAGTACTTC
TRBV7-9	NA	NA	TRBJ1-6	CASATGANSPLHF	TGTGCCAGCGCAACAGGTGCCAATTCACCCCTCCACTTT
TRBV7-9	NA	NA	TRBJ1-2	CASSLGPGEAGYTF	TGTGCCAGCAGCTTAGGTCCGGGGGAGGCTGGCTACACCTTC